What follows are 18 T cell receptor beta chains derived from one specimen sequenced in a study of T cell responses to AZD1222 COVID-19 vaccine. Produced via immunoSEQ multiplex PCR; TCRdb's table is partial and in-frame only. This repertoire shows some 140,000 clones, more than 75% found once; its top ten account for 15% to 20%. Sequenced here: peripheral blood, sampled on day 0 of AZD1222 vaccination. The source is an adult in good health.

The V call is TRBV3-1 (or the pseudogene TRBV3-2), the J call TRBJ2-7; the D gene is possibly TRBD1 (5 bases). V lost 1 base, J lost 6 bases, and 13 bases lay in between. Germline loops: CDR1 LGHDT, CDR2 YNNKEL (reference sequence). The CDR3 runs to 14 residues. The CDR3 sequence is CASSQVETQGEQYF. The CDR3 bases are TGTGCCAGCAGCCAAGTGGAGACCCAGGGCGAGCAGTACTTC.

The chain combines TRBV19 with TRBJ1-2; 8 nucleotides match TRBD1. V was clipped by 5 bases and J by 8 bases; unmatched bases: 10. The germline V gene has CDR1 LNHDA and CDR2 SQIVND (reference sequence). This CDR3 has 14 amino acids. The CDR3 DNA sequence: TGTGCCAGTAGTCCCCAGACAGGGGTGGAGGGCTACACCTTC. Residues: CASSPQTGVEGYTF.

The V and J genes are TRBV4-3 and TRBJ2-2; D assignment may be TRBD1 or TRBD2 (6 bases each). Germline CDR1 and CDR2: LGHNA and YSLEER. The CDR3 covers 18 residues. The V end was cut by 5 bases, the J end by 3 bases, with 22 bases between. DNA for the CDR3: TGCGCCAGCAGCGGCAGGACGGGGGCCTTATGGGACACCGGGGAGCTGTTTTTT. Translating gives CASSGRTGALWDTGELFF.

CDR3 bases: TGCAGCGTTGGGGTTAGCAATCAGCCCCAGCATTTT. It is translated as CSVGVSNQPQHF. The chain recombines TRBV29-1 with TRBJ1-5; D ambiguous. V was cut by 4 bases and J by 0 bases, with 4 bases left in between. In germline, CDR1 is SQVTM, CDR2 ANQGSEA. The CDR3 is 12 residues long.

This sequence joins TRBV12-3 or TRBV12-4 and TRBJ1-1; no clear D. The CDR3 length is 10 residues. V was trimmed by 8 bases and J by 11 bases, leaving 12 bases between them. The DNA of the CDR3 is TGTGCCAGCGGACCGGCCGCGGCTTTCTTT. The encoded protein is CASGPAAAFF.

This chain joins TRBV2 and TRBJ1-5, with D hard to call. Germline assignment: CDR1 SNHLY and CDR2 FYNNEI. The CDR3 contains 11 residues. The V gene lost 7 bases and the J gene lost 5 bases, with 6 bases spanning the gap. CDR3 DNA sequence: TGTGCCAGCAATAGGGATCAGCCCCAGCATTTT. This encodes CASNRDQPQHF.

The V gene is TRBV6-5, the J gene TRBJ2-2; D is uncertain. V was cut by 2 bases and J by 4 bases, with 8 bases left in between. The CDR3 extends over 14 amino acids. CDR1 and CDR2 (germline): MNHEY, SVGAGI. CDR3 nucleotide sequence: TGTGCCAGCAGTTACGACTCCGGCACCGGGGAGCTGTTTTTT. Protein: CASSYDSGTGELFF.

The chain employs TRBV7-2 and TRBJ2-7; the match to TRBD2 covers 8 bases. Germline assignment: CDR1 SGHTA and CDR2 FQGNSA. J gave up 11 bases and V 2 bases, and 11 bases lay outside the gene matches. CDR3 length: 14 residues. The CDR3 DNA follows: TGTGCCAGCAGCTTATGGGGACTAGATCCAGTGGAGTACTTC. It encodes CASSLWGLDPVEYF.

The chain is built from TRBV6-2 or TRBV6-3 and TRBJ1-1; D uncertain. Trimming removed 4 bases at V and 1 base at J, with 7 bases between. CDR3 size: 13 residues. Germline CDR1 and CDR2: MNHEY and SVGEGT. CDR3: CASSSGWNTEAFF. CDR3 sequence (DNA): TGTGCCAGCAGTTCTGGTTGGAACACTGAAGCTTTCTTT.

This chain connects TRBV10-3 to TRBJ2-7; D gene ambiguous. Germline CDR1 reads ENHRY; CDR2 reads SYGVKD. The CDR3 covers 12 residues. Between the trimmed V and J ends, which lost 6 bases and 0 bases, there was a span of 6 bases. The CDR3 sequence: CAISVSSYEQYF. The CDR3 nucleotides read TGTGCCATCAGCGTAAGCTCCTACGAGCAGTACTTC.

The V call is TRBV27, the J call TRBJ1-1, with a weak D call TRBD1 (6 bases). In germline, CDR1 is MNHEY, CDR2 SMNVEV (reference sequence). Between the trimmed V and J ends, which lost 4 bases and 4 bases, there was a span of 19 bases. CDR3 length equals 16 residues. CDR3 bases: TGTGCCAGCAGTTCCGGACAGATCGGGTTTGGCACTGAAGCTTTCTTT. It encodes CASSSGQIGFGTEAFF.

The J gene is TRBJ1-4, the V gene TRBV5-4; D is possibly TRBD1 (5 bases). Deletions cut 4 bases from V and 5 bases from J, with 9 bases between. The CDR3 runs 13 residues. The V gene's germline CDR1 is SGHNT and CDR2 YYREEE (reference sequence). The CDR3 DNA follows: TGTGCCAGCAGCCCAGGGACCAATGAAAAACTGTTTTTT. Its protein product is CASSPGTNEKLFF.

The chain carries TRBV27 and TRBJ1-5; D not certain. The CDR3 consists of 13 residues. Per germline, CDR1 MNHEY and CDR2 SMNVEV (reference sequence). The V end lost 4 bases, the J end lost 0 bases, and 4 bases lay between the germline ends. Here the CDR3 reads CASSSRSNQPQHF. CDR3 DNA sequence: TGTGCCAGCAGTTCCCGTAGCAATCAGCCCCAGCATTTT.

This clone was detected once. This chain uses TRBV4-2 with TRBJ1-2; D is possibly TRBD1 (5 bases). The CDR3 is 16 residues long. With 4 bases removed from V and 2 bases from J, the gap between germline ends came to 17 bases. CDR1 and CDR2 (germline): LGHNA, YNFKEQ. CDR3 bases: TGTGCCAGCAGCCCGGCGGGAGGGGTTGAAAACTATGGCTACACCTTC. Amino acid sequence: CASSPAGGVENYGYTF.

The chain links TRBV11-3 to TRBJ2-3; D is perhaps TRBD1 (6 bases). Germline V gene data show CDR1 as SGHNT and CDR2 as YENEEA. The CDR3 spans 14 residues. V was clipped by 5 bases and J by 2 bases, with 11 bases between them. CDR3 amino acids: CASSHRQVTDTQYF. As DNA, the CDR3 is TGTGCCAGCAGCCACAGACAGGTCACAGATACGCAGTATTTT.

The chain couples TRBV24-1 to TRBJ1-5, with a weak D call TRBD1 (5 bases). The germline V gene has CDR1 KGHDR and CDR2 SFDVKD. The CDR3 is 16 amino acids. Between the trimmed V and J ends, which lost 4 bases and 3 bases, there was a span of 15 bases. The CDR3 protein is CATSEPRDGPNQPQHF. The DNA of the CDR3 is TGTGCCACCAGTGAGCCGCGGGACGGCCCCAATCAGCCCCAGCATTTT.

The V gene is TRBV7-9, the J gene TRBJ1-3; D perhaps matches TRBD1 (6 bases). Germline-derived CDR1 and CDR2 are SEHNR and FQNEAQ (reference sequence). V lost 0 bases, J lost 0 bases, and 9 bases lay in between. This CDR3 has 16 amino acids. CDR3 loop: CASSLAPGASGNTIYF. The DNA for the CDR3 is TGTGCCAGCAGCTTAGCCCCAGGGGCCTCTGGAAACACCATATATTTT.

The chain joins TRBV5-1 to TRBJ2-7; no clear D gene. CDR1 SGHRS and CDR2 YFSETQ come from the germline V gene. The CDR3 consists of 11 residues. The V end lost 4 bases, the J end lost 4 bases, and 6 bases lay between the germline ends. The CDR3 coding sequence is TGCGCCAGCAGCCAACAGTACGAGCAGTACTTC. This encodes CASSQQYEQYF.